This is a list of T cell receptor beta chains from one sample in a study of T-cell memory formation after mild COVID-19. Each CDR3 protein is one row after TCRdb ran MiXCR on the 5' RACE reads. The table has around 530,000 distinct CDR3 sequences, about a fifth seen once. The sample comprised PBMCs or a T cell subset sorted from them (not recorded which). The receptors here all came from an adult woman who had mild COVID-19 (a few samples of this study predate the infection). Cell type and time point are not known. Each CDR3 is given with its conserved first and last residue. The D gene is left open where the match is weak. Clone size, where shown, is once, few, many, or a class for clones that have expanded.

clone size	V gene	D gene	J gene	CDR3 protein	CDR3 DNA
-	TRBV10-3	-	TRBJ2-7	CAISARENYEQYF	TGTGCCATCAGTGCAAGGGAAAACTACGAGCAGTACTTC
many	TRBV11-1	-	TRBJ2-1	CASSLSPAGSYNEQFF	TGTGCCAGCAGCTTATCGCCAGCCGGCTCCTACAATGAGCAGTTCTTC
few	TRBV5-1	TRBD2	TRBJ2-7	CASSLGLADRSYEQYF	TGCGCCAGCAGCTTAGGACTAGCGGATCGCTCCTACGAGCAGTACTTC
few	TRBV3-1	TRBD1	TRBJ1-2	CASSPTQGACCYTF	TGTGCCAGCAGCCCCACGCAGGGGGCATGTTGCTACACCTTC
-	TRBV20-1	TRBD1	TRBJ2-7	CSAQTGNEQYF	TGCAGTGCCCAGACAGGGAACGAGCAGTACTTC
few	TRBV5-1	-	TRBJ2-6	CASSYLGANVLTF	TGCGCCAGCTCCTACCTGGGGGCCAACGTCCTGACTTTC
-	TRBV7-9	TRBD1	TRBJ1-6	CATATLTGGNSPLHF	TGTGCCACGGCGACTCTCACAGGGGGTAATTCACCCCTCCACTTT
-	TRBV6-5	TRBD2	TRBJ2-7	CASRRDRSSGHPYEQYF	TGTGCCAGCAGACGGGACCGATCTAGCGGACACCCCTACGAGCAGTACTTC
few	TRBV20-1	-	TRBJ2-7	CSARALGDEQYF	TGCAGTGCTAGAGCGTTGGGGGACGAGCAGTACTTC
few	TRBV12-3/TRBV12-4	TRBD1	TRBJ1-6	CASSFLGGEAPLHF	TGTGCCAGCAGTTTCTTAGGGGGCGAGGCACCCCTCCACTTT
many	TRBV29-1	-	TRBJ1-2	CSVGGPPRSGYTF	TGCAGCGTGGGAGGGCCACCCAGGAGCGGCTACACCTTC
once	TRBV6-5	-	TRBJ2-5	CASSHTEDGMVETQYF	TGTGCCAGCAGTCACACAGAGGATGGGATGGTGGAGACCCAGTACTTC
few	TRBV5-1	-	TRBJ1-4	CASSLGGASNEKLFF	TGCGCCAGCAGCTTGGGAGGAGCCTCTAATGAAAAACTGTTTTTT
few	TRBV11-2	-	TRBJ2-7	CASSLGSGVTYEQYF	TGTGCCAGCAGCTTAGGGTCCGGGGTCACCTACGAGCAGTACTTC
-	TRBV7-2	TRBD1	TRBJ1-2	CASSPAGQGYGYTF	TGTGCCAGCAGCCCAGCGGGACAGGGCTATGGCTACACCTTC
few	TRBV24-1	TRBD1	TRBJ2-7	CATRDRSWPYEQYF	TGTGCCACCAGGGACAGGTCCTGGCCCTACGAGCAGTACTTC
few	TRBV6-6	TRBD2	TRBJ2-2	CASSTVLAGGPTGELFF	TGTGCCAGCAGTACGGTACTAGCGGGGGGACCAACCGGGGAGCTGTTTTTT
-	TRBV5-6	-	TRBJ2-2	CASSALGETYNTGELFF	TGTGCCAGCAGCGCCTTAGGAGAAACTTATAACACCGGGGAGCTGTTTTTT
-	TRBV5-1	-	TRBJ2-3	CASSLMRDTDTQYF	TGCGCCAGCAGCTTGATGAGGGACACAGATACGCAGTATTTT
few	TRBV4-1	-	TRBJ2-3	CASSQPSSSTDTQYF	TGCGCCAGCAGCCAGCCGTCGTCTAGCACAGATACGCAGTATTTT
-	TRBV7-6	TRBD2	TRBJ2-2	CASSSVLAGSTGELFF	TGTGCCAGCAGCTCAGTACTAGCGGGGTCTACCGGGGAGCTGTTTTTT
many	TRBV20-1	-	TRBJ2-1	CSAREVRGAAQFF	TGCAGTGCTAGAGAGGTCAGAGGGGCTGCGCAGTTCTTC
many	TRBV5-5	TRBD2	TRBJ2-5	CASSLRLAGDQETQYF	TGTGCCAGCAGCTTACGACTAGCGGGGGACCAAGAGACCCAGTACTTC
-	TRBV27	-	TRBJ1-1	CASSFSRGVVNTEAFF	TGTGCCAGCAGTTTTTCCCGGGGGGTGGTGAACACTGAAGCTTTCTTT
few	TRBV7-9	-	TRBJ2-3	CASSLVGHRDSTDTQYF	TGTGCCAGCAGCTTAGTAGGCCACCGGGACAGCACAGATACGCAGTATTTT
-	TRBV20-1	-	TRBJ2-5	CSARDFATEETQYF	TGCAGTGCTAGAGATTTCGCGACAGAAGAGACCCAGTACTTC
-	TRBV15	-	TRBJ1-4	CATSRAGRVNEKLFF	TGTGCCACCAGCAGAGCCGGCAGGGTGAACGAAAAACTGTTTTTT
few	TRBV9	TRBD2	TRBJ2-1	CASSPGVAGGQGEQFF	TGTGCCAGCAGCCCCGGAGTAGCGGGAGGGCAAGGTGAGCAGTTCTTC
-	TRBV6-5	-	TRBJ2-7	CASSPPGRVYEQYF	TGTGCCAGCAGCCCCCCGGGGCGGGTATACGAGCAGTACTTC
many	TRBV30	TRBD2	TRBJ2-3	CAWSGLARTDTQYF	TGTGCCTGGAGCGGACTAGCTCGCACAGATACGCAGTATTTT
-	TRBV24-1	-	TRBJ2-3	CATSDLMYGTDTQYF	TGTGCCACCAGTGATTTGATGTACGGGACAGATACGCAGTATTTT
many	TRBV7-6	TRBD2	TRBJ2-1	CASTQVAGGVDEQFF	TGTGCCAGCACCCAGGTAGCGGGAGGGGTGGATGAGCAGTTCTTC
few	TRBV20-1	-	TRBJ2-7	CSARGVRSSLYEQYF	TGCAGTGCTAGAGGGGTACGATCGAGTCTCTACGAGCAGTACTTC
-	TRBV24-1	TRBD2	TRBJ2-1	CATSDELANEQFF	TGTGCCACCAGTGACGAACTAGCGAATGAGCAGTTCTTC
many	TRBV6-5	TRBD2	TRBJ2-2	CASSYYEPSGDTNTGELFF	TGTGCCAGCAGTTACTACGAGCCTAGCGGGGATACGAACACCGGGGAGCTGTTTTTT
few	TRBV12-3/TRBV12-4	TRBD1	TRBJ1-5	CASRGQDNQPQHF	TGTGCCAGCAGAGGACAGGACAATCAGCCCCAGCATTTT
-	TRBV12-3/TRBV12-4	-	TRBJ2-3	CASSLDGRADTQYF	TGTGCCAGCAGTTTGGACGGGCGGGCAGATACGCAGTATTTT
-	TRBV27	-	TRBJ1-4	CASSSQGPGNEKLFF	TGTGCCAGCAGTTCCCAGGGGCCGGGGAATGAAAAACTGTTTTTT
-	TRBV27	-	TRBJ1-2	CASRSGVRKRYYGYTF	TGTGCCAGCAGATCAGGGGTGAGGAAAAGGTACTATGGCTACACCTTC
-	TRBV7-6	-	TRBJ2-1	CASSLGVDLRDEQFF	TGTGCCAGCAGCTTAGGGGTGGACCTTAGGGATGAGCAGTTCTTC
many	TRBV6-4	TRBD2	TRBJ2-3	CASSDSSGGADTQYF	TGTGCCAGCAGTGACTCTAGCGGGGGGGCCGATACGCAGTATTTT
few	TRBV7-6	-	TRBJ2-3	CASSSVRADTQYF	TGTGCCAGCAGCTCGGTCCGCGCAGATACGCAGTATTTT
-	TRBV30	-	TRBJ2-2	CAWRRGSSGFNTGELFF	TGTGCCTGGAGACGGGGATCGAGCGGGTTTAACACCGGGGAGCTGTTTTTT
-	TRBV6-6	TRBD1	TRBJ1-2	CASIKGQGVFSYTF	TGTGCCAGCATCAAAGGACAGGGTGTTTTCAGCTACACCTTC
-	TRBV29-1	-	TRBJ1-1	CSATRMNTEAFF	TGCAGCGCCACTAGGATGAACACTGAAGCTTTCTTT
few	TRBV5-1	TRBD2	TRBJ2-5	CASSTGELAGGQETQYF	TGCGCCAGCAGCACCGGAGAACTAGCGGGGGGACAAGAGACCCAGTACTTC
-	TRBV20-1	TRBD1	TRBJ1-6	CSATQGRNNSPLHF	TGCAGTGCTACACAGGGGAGGAATAATTCACCCCTCCACTTT
-	TRBV5-1	TRBD2	TRBJ2-1	CASSLAVAGTYNEQFF	TGCGCCAGCAGCTTGGCCGTAGCGGGAACCTACAATGAGCAGTTCTTC
few	TRBV24-1	-	TRBJ2-1	CATPDSYNEQFF	TGTGCCACCCCGGACAGCTACAATGAGCAGTTCTTC
-	TRBV11-2	TRBD1	TRBJ1-4	CASRRMTGPSNEKLFF	TGTGCCAGCAGGAGGATGACAGGGCCGTCTAATGAAAAACTGTTTTTT
few	TRBV6-5	-	TRBJ2-1	CASSRFRQVYNEQFF	TGTGCCAGCAGCCGGTTCCGGCAAGTCTACAATGAGCAGTTCTTC